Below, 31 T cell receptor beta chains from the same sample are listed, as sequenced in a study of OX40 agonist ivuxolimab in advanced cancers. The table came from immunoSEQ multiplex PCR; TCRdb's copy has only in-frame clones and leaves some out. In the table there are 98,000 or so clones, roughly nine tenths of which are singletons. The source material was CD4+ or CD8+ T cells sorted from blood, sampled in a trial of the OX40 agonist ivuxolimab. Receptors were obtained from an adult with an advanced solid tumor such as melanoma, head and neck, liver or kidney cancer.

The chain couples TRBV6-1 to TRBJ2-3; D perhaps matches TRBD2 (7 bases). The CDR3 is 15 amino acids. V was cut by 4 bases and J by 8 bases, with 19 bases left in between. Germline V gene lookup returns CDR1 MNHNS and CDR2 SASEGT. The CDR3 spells CASSAGGPRRGTQYF. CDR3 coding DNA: TGTGCCAGCAGTGCCGGGGGGCCCCGCCGAGGTACGCAGTATTTT.

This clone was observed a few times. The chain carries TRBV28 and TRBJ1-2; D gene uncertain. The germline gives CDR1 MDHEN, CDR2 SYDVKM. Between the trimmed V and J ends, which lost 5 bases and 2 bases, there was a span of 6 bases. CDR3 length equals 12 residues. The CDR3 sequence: CASSPSNYGYTF. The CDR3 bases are TGTGCCAGCAGTCCCTCAAACTATGGCTACACCTTC.

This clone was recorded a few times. The CDR3 loop reads CASSQRRGDTQYF. The CDR3 DNA sequence: TGTGCCAGCAGTCAGAGAAGGGGAGATACGCAGTATTTT. This chain uses TRBV6-5 with TRBJ2-3; tentatively, D is TRBD1 (5 bases). The CDR3 consists of 13 residues. Per the germline V gene, CDR1 is MNHEY and CDR2 is SVGAGI. V lost 5 bases, J lost 5 bases, and 11 bases lay in between.

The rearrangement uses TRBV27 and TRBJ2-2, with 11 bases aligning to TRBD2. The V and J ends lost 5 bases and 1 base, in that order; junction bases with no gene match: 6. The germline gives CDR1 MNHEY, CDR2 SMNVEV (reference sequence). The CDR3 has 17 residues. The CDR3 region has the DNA TGTGCCAGCAGTCTCGGGACTAGCGGTGTGAACACCGGGGAGCTGTTTTTT. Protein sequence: CASSLGTSGVNTGELFF.

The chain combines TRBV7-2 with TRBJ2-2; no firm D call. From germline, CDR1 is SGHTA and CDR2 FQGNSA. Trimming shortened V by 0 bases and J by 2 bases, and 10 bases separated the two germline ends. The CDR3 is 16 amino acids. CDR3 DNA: TGTGCCAGCAGCTTAGCGGCCAGAAGTAACACCGGGGAGCTGTTTTTT. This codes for CASSLAARSNTGELFF.

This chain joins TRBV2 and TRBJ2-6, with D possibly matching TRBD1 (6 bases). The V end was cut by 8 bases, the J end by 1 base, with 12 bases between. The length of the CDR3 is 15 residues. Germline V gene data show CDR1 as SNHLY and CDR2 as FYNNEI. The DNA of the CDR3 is TGTGCCAGCGACGGGACAACTTCTGGGGCCAACGTCCTGACTTTC. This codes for CASDGTTSGANVLTF.

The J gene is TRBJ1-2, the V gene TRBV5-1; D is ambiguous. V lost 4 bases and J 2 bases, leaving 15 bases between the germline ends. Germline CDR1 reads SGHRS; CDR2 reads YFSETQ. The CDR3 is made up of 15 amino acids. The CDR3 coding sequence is TGCGCCAGCAGCCACGGACCACAGAGAAACTATGGCTACACCTTC. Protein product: CASSHGPQRNYGYTF.

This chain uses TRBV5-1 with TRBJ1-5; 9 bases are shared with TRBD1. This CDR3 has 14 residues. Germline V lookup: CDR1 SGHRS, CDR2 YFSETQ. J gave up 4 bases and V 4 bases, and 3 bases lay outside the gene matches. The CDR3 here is CASSPGTGNQPQHF. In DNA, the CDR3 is TGCGCCAGCAGCCCTGGGACAGGGAATCAGCCCCAGCATTTT.

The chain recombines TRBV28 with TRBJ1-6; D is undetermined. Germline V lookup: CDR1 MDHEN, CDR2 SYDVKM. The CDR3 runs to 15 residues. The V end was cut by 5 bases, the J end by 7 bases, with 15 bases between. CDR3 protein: CASSPPWVGNSPLHF. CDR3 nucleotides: TGTGCCAGCAGTCCCCCGTGGGTCGGCAATTCACCCCTCCACTTT.

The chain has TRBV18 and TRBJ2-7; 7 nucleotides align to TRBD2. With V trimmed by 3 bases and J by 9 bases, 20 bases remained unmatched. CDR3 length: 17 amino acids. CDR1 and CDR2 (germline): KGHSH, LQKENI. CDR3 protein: CASSPLPLGGRVQWQYV. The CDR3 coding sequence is TGTGCCAGCTCACCCCTACCCTTGGGCGGGAGAGTCCAGTGGCAGTACGTC.

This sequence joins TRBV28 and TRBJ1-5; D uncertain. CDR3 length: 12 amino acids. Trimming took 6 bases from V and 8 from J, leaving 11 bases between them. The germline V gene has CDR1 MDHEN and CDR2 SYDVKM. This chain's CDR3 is CASSPVGEPQHF. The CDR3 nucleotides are TGTGCCAGCAGCCCCGTTGGAGAGCCCCAGCATTTT.

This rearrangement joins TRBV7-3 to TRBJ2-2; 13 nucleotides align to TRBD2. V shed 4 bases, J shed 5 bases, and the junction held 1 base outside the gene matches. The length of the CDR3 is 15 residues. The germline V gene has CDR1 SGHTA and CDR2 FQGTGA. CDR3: CASSSGLAGTGELFF. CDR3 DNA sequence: TGTGCCAGCAGCTCGGGACTAGCGGGAACCGGGGAGCTGTTTTTT.

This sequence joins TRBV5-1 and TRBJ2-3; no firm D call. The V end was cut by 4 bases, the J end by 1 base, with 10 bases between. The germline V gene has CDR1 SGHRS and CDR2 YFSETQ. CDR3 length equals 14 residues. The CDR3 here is CASSPFPGTDTQYF. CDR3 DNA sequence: TGCGCCAGCAGCCCCTTCCCCGGCACAGATACGCAGTATTTT. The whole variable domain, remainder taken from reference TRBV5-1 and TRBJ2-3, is KAGVTQTPRYLIKTRGQQVTLSCSPISGHRSVSWYQQTPGQGLQFLFEYFSETQRNKGNFPGRFSGRQFSNSRSEMNVSTLELGDSALYLCASSPFPGTDTQYFGPGTRLTVL.

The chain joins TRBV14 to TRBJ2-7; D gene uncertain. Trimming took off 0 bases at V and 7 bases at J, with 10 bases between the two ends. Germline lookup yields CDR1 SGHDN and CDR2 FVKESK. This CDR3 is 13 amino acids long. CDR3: CASSQDFGREQYF. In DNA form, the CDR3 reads TGTGCCAGCAGCCAAGATTTCGGTAGGGAGCAGTACTTC.

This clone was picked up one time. Here the CDR3 reads CASRPGGNQPQHF. The CDR3 coding sequence is TGTGCCAGCAGACCAGGGGGCAATCAGCCCCAGCATTTT. The V and J genes are TRBV6-1 and TRBJ1-5; possibly TRBD1 for D (6 bases). Germline V gene sequence: CDR1 MNHNS, CDR2 SASEGT. The CDR3 contains 13 residues. V lost 6 bases to trimming and J lost 2 bases, with 8 bases between them.

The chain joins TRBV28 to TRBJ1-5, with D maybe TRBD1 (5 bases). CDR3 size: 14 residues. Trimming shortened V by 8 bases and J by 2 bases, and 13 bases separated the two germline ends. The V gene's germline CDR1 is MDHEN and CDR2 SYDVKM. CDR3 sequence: CASGPPGGNQPQHF. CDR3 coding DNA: TGTGCCAGCGGTCCCCCGGGGGGCAATCAGCCCCAGCATTTT.

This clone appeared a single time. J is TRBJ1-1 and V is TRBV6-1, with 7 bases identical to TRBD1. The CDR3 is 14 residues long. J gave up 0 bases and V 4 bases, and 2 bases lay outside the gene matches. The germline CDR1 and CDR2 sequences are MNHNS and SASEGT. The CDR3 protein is CASSVQGLNTEAFF. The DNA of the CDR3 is TGTGCCAGCAGTGTACAGGGGCTGAACACTGAAGCTTTCTTT.

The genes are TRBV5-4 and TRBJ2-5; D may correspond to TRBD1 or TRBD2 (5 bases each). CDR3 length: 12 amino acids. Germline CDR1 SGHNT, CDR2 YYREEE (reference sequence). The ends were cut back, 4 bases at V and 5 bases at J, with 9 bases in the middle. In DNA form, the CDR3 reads TGTGCCAGCAGCCCGTGGGGGGAGACCCAGTACTTC. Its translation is CASSPWGETQYF.

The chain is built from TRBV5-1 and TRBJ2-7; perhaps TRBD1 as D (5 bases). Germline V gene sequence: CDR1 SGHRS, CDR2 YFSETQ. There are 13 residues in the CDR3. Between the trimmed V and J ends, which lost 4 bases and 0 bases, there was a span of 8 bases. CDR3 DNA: TGCGCCAGCAGCGAGGACATCTCCTACGAGCAGTACTTC. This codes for CASSEDISYEQYF.

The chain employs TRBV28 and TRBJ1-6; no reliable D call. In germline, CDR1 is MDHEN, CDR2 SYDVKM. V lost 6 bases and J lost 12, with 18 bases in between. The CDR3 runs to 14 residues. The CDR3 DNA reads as TGTGCCAGCAGCAAGACTGGACCCTCGCTACCCCTCCACTTT. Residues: CASSKTGPSLPLHF. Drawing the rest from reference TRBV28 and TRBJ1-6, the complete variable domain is DVKVTQSSRYLVKRTGEKVFLECVQDMDHENMFWYRQDPGLGLRLIYFSYDVKMKEKGDIPEGYSVSREKKERFSLILESASTNQTSMYLCASSKTGPSLPLHFGNGTRLTVT.

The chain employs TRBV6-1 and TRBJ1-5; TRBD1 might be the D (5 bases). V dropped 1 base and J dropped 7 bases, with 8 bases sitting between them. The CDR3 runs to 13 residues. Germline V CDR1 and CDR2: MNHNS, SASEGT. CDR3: CASSEGGRQPQHF. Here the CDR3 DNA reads TGTGCCAGCAGTGAAGGGGGCCGCCAGCCCCAGCATTTT.

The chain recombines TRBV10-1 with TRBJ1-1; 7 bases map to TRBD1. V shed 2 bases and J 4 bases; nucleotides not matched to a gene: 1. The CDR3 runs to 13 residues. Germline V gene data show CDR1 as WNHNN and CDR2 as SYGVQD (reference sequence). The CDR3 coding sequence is TGCGCCAGCAGTGAGGACAGGGTCACTGAAGCTTTCTTT. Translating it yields CASSEDRVTEAFF.

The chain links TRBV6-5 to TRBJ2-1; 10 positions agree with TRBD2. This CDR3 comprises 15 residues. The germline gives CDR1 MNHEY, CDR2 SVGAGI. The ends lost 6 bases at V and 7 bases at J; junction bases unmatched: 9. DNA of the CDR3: TGTGCCAGCAGCCCTCGGTCTAGCGGGAGTAATGAGCAGTTCTTC. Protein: CASSPRSSGSNEQFF.

The chain's CDR3 is CASSFHPGVEQYV. The CDR3 nucleotides read TGTGCCAGCAGCTTCCACCCAGGGGTCGAGCAGTACGTC. This chain connects TRBV5-8 to TRBJ2-7; D possibly corresponds to TRBD1 (6 bases). The CDR3 runs to 13 residues. The V end lost 2 bases, the J end lost 6 bases, and 12 bases lay between the germline ends. Looked up from germline, CDR1 is SGHTS and CDR2 is YDEGEE.

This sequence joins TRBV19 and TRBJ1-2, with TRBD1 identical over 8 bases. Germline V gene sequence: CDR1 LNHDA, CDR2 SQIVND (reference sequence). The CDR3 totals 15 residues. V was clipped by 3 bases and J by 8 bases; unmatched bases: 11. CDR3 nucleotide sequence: TGTGCCAGTAGTATCCCCCGACAGGGGACAGGCGGCTACACCTTC. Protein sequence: CASSIPRQGTGGYTF.

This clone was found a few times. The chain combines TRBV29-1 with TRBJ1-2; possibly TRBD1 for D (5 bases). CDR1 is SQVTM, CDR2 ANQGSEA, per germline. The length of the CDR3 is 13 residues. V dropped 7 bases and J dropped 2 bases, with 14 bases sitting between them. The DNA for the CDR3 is TGCAGCGCCGGGGACGGAATAAACTATGGCTACACCTTC. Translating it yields CSAGDGINYGYTF.

The CDR3 bases are TGTGCCAGCAGTGAAGGAAGAACGGCGGAGTATAAACTGTTTTTT. Its translation: CASSEGRTAEYKLFF. This chain uses TRBV6-1 with TRBJ1-4; D remains unclear. There are 15 residues in the CDR3. V lost 1 base to trimming and J lost 11 bases, with 17 bases between them. CDR1 is MNHNS, CDR2 SASEGT, per germline.

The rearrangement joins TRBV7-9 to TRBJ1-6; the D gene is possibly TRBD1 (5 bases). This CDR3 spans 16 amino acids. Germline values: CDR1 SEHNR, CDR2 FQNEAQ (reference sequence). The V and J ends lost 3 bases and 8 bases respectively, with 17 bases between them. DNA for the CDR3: TGTGCCAGCAGCTTCCCCGGCCAGGCGGGGGATTCACCCCTCCACTTT. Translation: CASSFPGQAGDSPLHF.

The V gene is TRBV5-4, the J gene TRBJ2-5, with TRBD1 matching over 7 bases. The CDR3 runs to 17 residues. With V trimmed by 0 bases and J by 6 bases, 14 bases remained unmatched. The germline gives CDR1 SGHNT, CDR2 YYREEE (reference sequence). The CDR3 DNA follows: TGTGCCAGCAGCTTGGGACAGGGAGTGACTCTCAAGAAGACCCAGTACTTC. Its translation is CASSLGQGVTLKKTQYF.

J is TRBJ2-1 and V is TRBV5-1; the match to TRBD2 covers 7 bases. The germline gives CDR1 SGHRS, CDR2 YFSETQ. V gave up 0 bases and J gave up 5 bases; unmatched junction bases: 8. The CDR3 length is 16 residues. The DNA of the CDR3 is TGCGCCAGCAGCTTGGGGCCGCGGGGAGGGGACAATGAGCAGTTCTTC. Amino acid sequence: CASSLGPRGGDNEQFF.

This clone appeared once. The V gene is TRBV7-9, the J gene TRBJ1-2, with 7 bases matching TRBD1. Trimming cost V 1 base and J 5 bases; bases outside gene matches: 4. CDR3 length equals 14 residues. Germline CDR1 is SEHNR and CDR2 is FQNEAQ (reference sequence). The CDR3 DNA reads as TGTGCCAGCAGCTTAGGGGACAGTGGGTATGGCTACACCTTC. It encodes CASSLGDSGYGYTF.